This T cell receptor (beta chain) was recorded in a study of CD8 T cells in Susac syndrome. CDR1 is SGHRS, CDR2 YFSETQ, per germline. Trimming removed 4 bases from V and 5 bases from J, with 26 bases in between. The CDR3 consists of 18 residues. An amount of RNA that ranged from roughly 0.5 to 1 ug was reverse transcribed with random hexamers. TCRdb re-called the immunoSEQ multiplex PCR reads through MiXCR, storing one row per CDR3 protein. The sample carries about 180,000 distinct CDR3 sequences, around 95% recorded once. J is TRBJ2-3 and V is TRBV5-1; weak D call: TRBD1 (6 bases). The sample taken for sequencing was CD4+ T cells from PBMCs. This receptor was identified in a human donor with multiple sclerosis. The CDR3 is CASSGSLDRPVLRDTQYF. The CDR3, as DNA: TGCGCCAGCAGCGGAAGCCTGGACAGACCGGTGCTCAGAGATACGCAGTATTTT.